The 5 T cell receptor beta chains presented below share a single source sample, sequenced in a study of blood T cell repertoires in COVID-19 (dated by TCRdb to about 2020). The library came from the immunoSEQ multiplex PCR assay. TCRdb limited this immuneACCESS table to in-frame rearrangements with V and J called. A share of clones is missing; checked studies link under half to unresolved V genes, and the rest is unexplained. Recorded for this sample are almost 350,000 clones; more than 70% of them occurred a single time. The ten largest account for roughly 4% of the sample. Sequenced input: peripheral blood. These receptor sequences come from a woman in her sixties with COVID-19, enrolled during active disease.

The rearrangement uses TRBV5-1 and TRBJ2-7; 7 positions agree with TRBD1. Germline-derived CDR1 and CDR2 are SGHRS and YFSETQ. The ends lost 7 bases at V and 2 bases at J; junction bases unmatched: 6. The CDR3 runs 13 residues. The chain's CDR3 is CASRRGFTYEQYF. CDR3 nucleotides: TGCGCCAGCCGCAGGGGGTTCACCTACGAGCAGTACTTC.

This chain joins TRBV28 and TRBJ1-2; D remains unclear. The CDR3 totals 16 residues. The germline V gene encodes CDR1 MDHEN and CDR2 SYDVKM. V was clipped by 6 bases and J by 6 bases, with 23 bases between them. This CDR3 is CASSETPAASGDGYTF. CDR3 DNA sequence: TGTGCCAGCAGCGAAACCCCAGCGGCCTCCGGGGATGGCTACACCTTC.

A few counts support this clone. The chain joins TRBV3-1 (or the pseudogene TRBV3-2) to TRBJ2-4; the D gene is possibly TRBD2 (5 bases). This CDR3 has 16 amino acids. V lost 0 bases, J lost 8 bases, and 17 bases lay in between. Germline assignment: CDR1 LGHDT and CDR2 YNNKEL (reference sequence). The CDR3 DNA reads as TGTGCCAGCAGCCAAGAGAGGAGGAAGGGCGCAGACATTCAGTACTTC. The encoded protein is CASSQERRKGADIQYF.

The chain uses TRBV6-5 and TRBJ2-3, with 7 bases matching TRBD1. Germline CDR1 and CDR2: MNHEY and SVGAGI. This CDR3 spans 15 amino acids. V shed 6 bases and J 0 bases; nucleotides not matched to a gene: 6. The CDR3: CASSQQGYSTDTQYF. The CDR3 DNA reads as TGTGCCAGCAGCCAACAGGGGTATAGCACAGATACGCAGTATTTT.

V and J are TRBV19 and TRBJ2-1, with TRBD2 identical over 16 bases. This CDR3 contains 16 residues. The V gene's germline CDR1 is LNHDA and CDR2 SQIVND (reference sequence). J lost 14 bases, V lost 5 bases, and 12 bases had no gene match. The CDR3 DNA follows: TGTGCCAGTAGTCAGGGGACTAGCGGGGGGGGTCGGAGGAAGTTCTTC. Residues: CASSQGTSGGGRRKFF.